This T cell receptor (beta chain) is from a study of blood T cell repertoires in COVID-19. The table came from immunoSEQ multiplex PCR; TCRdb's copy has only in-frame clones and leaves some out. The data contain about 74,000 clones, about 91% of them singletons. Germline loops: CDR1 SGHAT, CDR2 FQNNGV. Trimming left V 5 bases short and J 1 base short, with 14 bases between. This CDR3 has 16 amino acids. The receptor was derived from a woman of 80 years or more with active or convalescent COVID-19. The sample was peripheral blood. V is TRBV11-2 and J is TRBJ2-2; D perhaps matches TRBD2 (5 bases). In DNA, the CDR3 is TGTGCCAGCAGCCCAGCCCGGGATGGGAACACCGGGGAGCTGTTTTTT. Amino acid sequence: CASSPARDGNTGELFF.